This TCR beta chain came from a study of identical twins. Study findings and constraints: Beta out-of-frame sequences displayed a weaker excess of sharing between twins.

This CDR3 is built from 15 residues. Germline CDR1 is MGHRA and CDR2 is YSYEKL. The junction had 5 bases not matched to a gene; V was cut back by 0 bases and J by 3 bases. This clonotype was seen a handful of times. The antigen is unknown. TCRdb re-called the 5' RACE reads with MiXCR, one entry per CDR3 protein. The profile shows 250,000 to 350,000 distinct CDR3 sequences, roughly 9.7% of them singletons. These same data were also listed under a study on yellow fever vaccine responses in identical twins.

The sample taken for sequencing was CD8+ T cells sorted from blood. This receptor was taken from a woman younger than 35 in good health. This sequence joins TRBV4-1 and TRBJ2-7, with 7 bases identical to TRBD2. The CDR3 nucleotides are TGCGCCAGCAGCCAAGACCGGGGGAGGGGCTACGAGCAGTACTTC. It codes for CASSQDRGRGYEQYF.